This is a list of T cell receptor beta chains from one sample in a study of PD-1 blockade in classical Hodgkin lymphoma. The protocol was immunoSEQ multiplex PCR, while the TCRdb copy is restricted to in-frame clones and leaves out a portion. The data contain 19,000 or so clones, around 75% of them singletons. This material consisted of peripheral blood mononuclear cells (PBMCs), taken at baseline. These receptors all come from a human donor with classical Hodgkin lymphoma. CDR3s leave out the opening cysteine and the closing phenylalanine or tryptophan. D genes are given only for firm matches.

CDR3 protein: ASSLEGGETQPQH; J gene: TRBJ1-5; D gene: TRBD1; V gene: TRBV11-2
CDR3 protein: ASSEASYEQY; J gene: TRBJ2-7; D gene: .; V gene: TRBV6-1
CDR3 protein: ASSLQETQY; J gene: TRBJ2-5; D gene: .; V gene: TRBV5-1
CDR3 protein: SVPHGRYYNEQF; J gene: TRBJ2-1; D gene: .; V gene: TRBV29-1
CDR3 protein: ASTQGDGTEAF; J gene: TRBJ1-1; D gene: TRBD1; V gene: TRBV6-6
CDR3 protein: ASSYDRGQPQH; J gene: TRBJ1-5; D gene: TRBD1; V gene: TRBV7-9
CDR3 protein: AISAGLAGGYYEQY; J gene: TRBJ2-7; D gene: TRBD2; V gene: TRBV10-3
CDR3 protein: ASSLSGYNSPLH; J gene: TRBJ1-6; D gene: .; V gene: TRBV7-9
CDR3 protein: ASSPGRGTDTQY; J gene: TRBJ2-3; D gene: TRBD2; V gene: TRBV2
CDR3 protein: ASSSVAGGSEQF; J gene: TRBJ2-1; D gene: TRBD2; V gene: TRBV7-9
CDR3 protein: ASSSRATHTGELF; J gene: TRBJ2-2; D gene: .; V gene: TRBV9
CDR3 protein: ASSRGQETNTEAF; J gene: TRBJ1-1; D gene: TRBD1; V gene: TRBV2
CDR3 protein: ASSLDLLGDNEQY; J gene: TRBJ2-7; D gene: .; V gene: TRBV7-2
CDR3 protein: ASSAPDSEKLF; J gene: TRBJ1-4; D gene: .; V gene: TRBV5-1
CDR3 protein: ASRTQQGSYGYT; J gene: TRBJ1-2; D gene: TRBD1; V gene: TRBV6-5
CDR3 protein: ASSSGTSFHYTDTQY; J gene: TRBJ2-3; D gene: TRBD2; V gene: TRBV7-2
CDR3 protein: ASSPRGEVAYNEQF; J gene: TRBJ2-1; D gene: .; V gene: TRBV5-1
CDR3 protein: ASRAAYPSYEQY; J gene: TRBJ2-7; D gene: .; V gene: TRBV6-5
CDR3 protein: ASSLASGPLAQY; J gene: TRBJ2-5; D gene: TRBD2; V gene: TRBV7-2
CDR3 protein: ASSLGTEIYEQY; J gene: TRBJ2-7; D gene: TRBD1; V gene: TRBV7-2
CDR3 protein: ASSRQGQGISDTQY; J gene: TRBJ2-3; D gene: TRBD1; V gene: TRBV7-9
CDR3 protein: ASSEGRGRREAF; J gene: TRBJ1-1; D gene: .; V gene: TRBV2
CDR3 protein: ASSVGGSDEQY; J gene: TRBJ2-7; D gene: TRBD2; V gene: TRBV6-1
CDR3 protein: ASSLTVQGNGPQH; J gene: TRBJ1-5; D gene: .; V gene: TRBV7-2
CDR3 protein: ASSWRGGGSYT; J gene: TRBJ1-2; D gene: .; V gene: TRBV7-9
CDR3 protein: ASSQATLNTEAF; J gene: TRBJ1-1; D gene: .; V gene: TRBV4-1
CDR3 protein: ASSEAGTAYEQY; J gene: TRBJ2-7; D gene: TRBD1; V gene: TRBV5-4
CDR3 protein: ASSISLNTEAF; J gene: TRBJ1-1; D gene: .; V gene: TRBV19
CDR3 protein: ASSGRTDTQY; J gene: TRBJ2-3; D gene: .; V gene: TRBV6-5
CDR3 protein: ASSQEVGNYEQY; J gene: TRBJ2-7; D gene: .; V gene: TRBV4-3
CDR3 protein: ASSLARSGGDYFSSYEQY; J gene: TRBJ2-7; D gene: TRBD2; V gene: TRBV7-6
CDR3 protein: ASSPASGANVLT; J gene: TRBJ2-6; D gene: .; V gene: TRBV7-2
CDR3 protein: ASSALHNEQF; J gene: TRBJ2-1; D gene: .; V gene: TRBV7-2
CDR3 protein: ASSPSRLVANEKLF; J gene: TRBJ1-4; D gene: .; V gene: TRBV5-6
CDR3 protein: ASSLTEGYREQGEQY; J gene: TRBJ2-7; D gene: .; V gene: TRBV4-1
CDR3 protein: ASSADGSSYNEQF; J gene: TRBJ2-1; D gene: .; V gene: TRBV6-5
CDR3 protein: ASSFWGSGVYTDTQY; J gene: TRBJ2-3; D gene: TRBD2; V gene: TRBV11-2
CDR3 protein: ASSLVTPNQPQH; J gene: TRBJ1-5; D gene: .; V gene: TRBV28
CDR3 protein: AWSVQRLTVGYNEQF; J gene: TRBJ2-1; D gene: .; V gene: TRBV30
CDR3 protein: ASRRQGAFSNQPQH; J gene: TRBJ1-5; D gene: TRBD1; V gene: TRBV28
CDR3 protein: ASKSIGQGNSPLH; J gene: TRBJ1-6; D gene: .; V gene: TRBV2
CDR3 protein: ASSLGDRVYEQY; J gene: TRBJ2-7; D gene: TRBD1; V gene: TRBV5-4
CDR3 protein: ASSNPGQGYNEQF; J gene: TRBJ2-1; D gene: .; V gene: TRBV21-1
CDR3 protein: ASSRGLVAGGQGDTQY; J gene: TRBJ2-3; D gene: TRBD2; V gene: TRBV27
CDR3 protein: ASGRVLAEAGGELF; J gene: TRBJ2-2; D gene: TRBD2; V gene: TRBV18
CDR3 protein: ASSFGGGIDTIY; J gene: TRBJ1-3; D gene: TRBD1; V gene: TRBV7-2